A single sample gave rise to the 8 T cell receptor beta chains below, sequenced in a study. TCRdb called the RT-PCR reads again in MiXCR, with one record for every CDR3 protein. The sample shows about 700,000 distinct CDR3 sequences, over 12% of them seen only once. Material for sequencing was memory CD4+ T cells from blood. These receptors came from a female donor in good health, serving as a healthy control.

The gene calls are TRBV7-2 and TRBJ2-5, with D possibly TRBD1 on 9 matching bases. V gave up 5 bases and J gave up 2 bases, with 36 bases separating them. CDR3 length: 22 amino acids. CDR1 is SGHTA and CDR2 is FQGNSA in the germline V gene. The CDR3: CASSRQQGAPRLAGSAQETQYF. In nucleotides, the CDR3 is TGTGCCAGCAGCCGTCAACAGGGGGCACCACGGCTAGCGGGTAGTGCTCAAGAGACCCAGTACTTC.

This chain joins TRBV6-6 and TRBJ1-1, with 7 bases aligning to TRBD1. This CDR3 has 15 residues. CDR1 is MNHNY and CDR2 is SVGAGI in the germline V gene (reference sequence). Germline trimming cut 6 bases from V and 5 bases from J; bases unmatched to any gene: 12. The CDR3 sequence: CASRTSSGGRTEAFF. In nucleotides, the CDR3 is TGTGCCAGCAGAACCTCATCAGGGGGGAGAACTGAAGCTTTCTTT.

The CDR3 DNA follows: TGTGCCAGCAGCTTAGCCCGGACTACCAACAATGAGCAGTTCTTC. Protein sequence: CASSLARTTNNEQFF. This sequence joins TRBV11-2 and TRBJ2-1; the D gene is possibly TRBD2 (6 bases). The CDR3 is made up of 15 amino acids. Germline V gene lookup returns CDR1 SGHAT and CDR2 FQNNGV. With 1 base removed from V and 5 bases from J, the gap between germline ends came to 12 bases.

This clonotype was observed a few times. The J gene is TRBJ1-2, the V gene TRBV4-2; no definite D call. This CDR3 has 17 residues. V lost 0 bases to trimming and J lost 1 base, with 15 bases between them. Germline V gives CDR1 LGHNA, CDR2 YNFKEQ. In DNA, the CDR3 is TGTGCCAGCAGCCAAGATGATAGCGGCAGGCTTAACTATGGCTACACCTTC. It codes for CASSQDDSGRLNYGYTF.

The V gene is TRBV6-4, the J gene TRBJ1-1; TRBD1 agrees at 8 bases. Unmatched junction bases numbered 7, after V lost 6 bases and J lost 7 bases. Germline lookup yields CDR1 MRHNA and CDR2 SNTAGT. The CDR3 length is 13 residues. In DNA form, the CDR3 reads TGTGCCAGCAGCAGGGGGCTCGGATTTGAAGCTTTCTTT. Translating gives CASSRGLGFEAFF.

This clonotype was found many times. The chain has TRBV6-5 and TRBJ2-1; 12 bases are shared with TRBD1. The CDR3 length is 15 residues. J lost 10 bases, V lost 5 bases, and 9 bases had no gene match. The V gene's germline CDR1 is MNHEY and CDR2 SVGAGI. The CDR3: CASSPGGTGGQEQFF. CDR3 in DNA: TGTGCCAGCAGTCCTGGCGGGACAGGGGGCCAAGAGCAGTTCTTC.

V usage is TRBV27 and J usage is TRBJ1-5; D remains unclear. V dropped 1 base and J dropped 3 bases, with 10 bases sitting between them. The CDR3 loop spans 15 amino acids. In germline, CDR1 is MNHEY, CDR2 SMNVEV (reference sequence). The CDR3 loop reads CASSLFWGVNQPQHF. As DNA, the CDR3 is TGTGCCAGCAGTTTATTCTGGGGAGTCAATCAGCCCCAGCATTTT.

This clonotype was counted only a few times. V and J are TRBV9 and TRBJ2-3, with 10 positions matching TRBD2. The CDR3 loop spans 15 amino acids. Germline loops: CDR1 SGDLS, CDR2 YYNGEE. The trim removed 6 bases at V and 3 bases at J, leaving 7 bases unmatched. CDR3: CASNRLAGVTDTQYF. The CDR3 nucleotides are TGTGCCAGCAACCGACTAGCGGGTGTAACAGATACGCAGTATTTT.